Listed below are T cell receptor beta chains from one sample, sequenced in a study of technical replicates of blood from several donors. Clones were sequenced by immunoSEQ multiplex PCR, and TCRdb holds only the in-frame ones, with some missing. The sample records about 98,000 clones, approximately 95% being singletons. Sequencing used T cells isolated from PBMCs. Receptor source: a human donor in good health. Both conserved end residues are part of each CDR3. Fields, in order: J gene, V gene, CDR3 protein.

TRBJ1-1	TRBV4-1	CASSQEPGMNTEAFF
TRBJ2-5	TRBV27	CASSLSTGVAETQYF
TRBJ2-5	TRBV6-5	CASSYQGREQETQYF
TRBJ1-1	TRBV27	CASRSTGKSMNTEAFF
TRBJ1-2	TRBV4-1	CASSSLIAREANYGYTF
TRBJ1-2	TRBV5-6	CASRGTGTNYGYTF
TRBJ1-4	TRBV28	CASSFGGSNEKLFF
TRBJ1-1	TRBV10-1	CASDRDLVLNTEAFF
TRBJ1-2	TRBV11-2	CASSQIRDRISYGYTF
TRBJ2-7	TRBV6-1	CASSEFGTAYEQYF
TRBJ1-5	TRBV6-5	CASSSGGNQPQHF
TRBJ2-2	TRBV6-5	CASSYTRNTGELFF
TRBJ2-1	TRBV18	CASSPVSGQINEQFF
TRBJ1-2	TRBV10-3	CAISESGQFSVGYTF
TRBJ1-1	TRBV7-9	CASSSDRTGGWTEAFF
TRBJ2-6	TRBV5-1	CASSSTGGAGANVLTF
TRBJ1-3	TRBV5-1	CASSSTGQGHLSRNTIYF
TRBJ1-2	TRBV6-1	CASSVQDLGGSWYGYTF
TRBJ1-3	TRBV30	CAWSLRNTIYF
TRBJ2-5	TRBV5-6	CASSSGGPRETQYF
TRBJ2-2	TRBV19	CASGQGTGELFF
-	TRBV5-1	CASSPRVMGQGNNEQYF
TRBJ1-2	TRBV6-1	CASSVEVGVNYGYTF
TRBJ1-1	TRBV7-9	CASRIQGEAFF
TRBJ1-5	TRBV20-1	CSAAQPQHF
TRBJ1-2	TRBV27	CASSSSLGQGGYGYTF
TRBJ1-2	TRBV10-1	CASSRGTGGIYGYTF
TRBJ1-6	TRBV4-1	CASSYPGTAIGSPLHF
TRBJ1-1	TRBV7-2	CASSRRQETEAFF
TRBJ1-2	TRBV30	CAWTGGLFNNYGYTF